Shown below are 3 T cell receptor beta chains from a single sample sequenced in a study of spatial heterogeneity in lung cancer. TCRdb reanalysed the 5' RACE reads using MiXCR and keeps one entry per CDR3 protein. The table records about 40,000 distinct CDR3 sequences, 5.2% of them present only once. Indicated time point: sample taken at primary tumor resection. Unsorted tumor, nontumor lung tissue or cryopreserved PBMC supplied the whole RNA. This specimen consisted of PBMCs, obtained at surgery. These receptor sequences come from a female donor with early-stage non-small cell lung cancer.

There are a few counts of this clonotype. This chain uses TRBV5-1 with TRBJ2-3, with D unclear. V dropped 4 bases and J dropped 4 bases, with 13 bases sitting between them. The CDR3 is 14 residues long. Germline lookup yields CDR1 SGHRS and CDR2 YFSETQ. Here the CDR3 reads CASSADSGADTQYF. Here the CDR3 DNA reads TGCGCCAGCAGCGCCGACTCCGGCGCAGATACGCAGTATTTT.

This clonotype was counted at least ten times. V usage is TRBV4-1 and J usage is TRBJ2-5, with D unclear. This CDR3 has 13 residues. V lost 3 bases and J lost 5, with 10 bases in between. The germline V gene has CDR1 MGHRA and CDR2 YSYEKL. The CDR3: CASSHWSQETQYF. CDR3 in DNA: TGCGCCAGCAGCCACTGGTCGCAGGAGACCCAGTACTTC.

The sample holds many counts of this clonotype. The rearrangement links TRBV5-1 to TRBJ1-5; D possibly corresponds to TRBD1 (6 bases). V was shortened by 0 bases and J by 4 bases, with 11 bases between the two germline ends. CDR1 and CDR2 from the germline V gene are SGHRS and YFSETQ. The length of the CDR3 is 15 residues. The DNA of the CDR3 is TGCGCCAGCAGCTTGGCCACGGGGGCAAATCAGCCCCAGCATTTT. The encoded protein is CASSLATGANQPQHF. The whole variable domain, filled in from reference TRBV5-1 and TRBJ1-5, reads KAGVTQTPRYLIKTRGQQVTLSCSPISGHRSVSWYQQTPGQGLQFLFEYFSETQRNKGNFPGRFSGRQFSNSRSEMNVSTLELGDSALYLCASSLATGANQPQHFGDGTRLSIL.